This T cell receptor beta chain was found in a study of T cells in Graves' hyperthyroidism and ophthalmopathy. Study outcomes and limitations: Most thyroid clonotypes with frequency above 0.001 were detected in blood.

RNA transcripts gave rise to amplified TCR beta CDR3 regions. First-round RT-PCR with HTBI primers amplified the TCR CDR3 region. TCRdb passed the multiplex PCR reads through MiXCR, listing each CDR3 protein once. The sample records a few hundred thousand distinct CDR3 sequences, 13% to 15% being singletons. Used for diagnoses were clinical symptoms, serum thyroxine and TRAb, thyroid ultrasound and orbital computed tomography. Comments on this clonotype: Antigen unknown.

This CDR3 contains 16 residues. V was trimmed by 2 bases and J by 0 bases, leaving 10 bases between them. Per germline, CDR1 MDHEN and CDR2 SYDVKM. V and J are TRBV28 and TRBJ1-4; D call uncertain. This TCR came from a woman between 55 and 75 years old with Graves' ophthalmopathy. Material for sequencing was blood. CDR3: CASSLTALATNEKLFF. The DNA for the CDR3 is TGTGCCAGCAGTTTAACAGCTTTAGCAACTAATGAAAAACTGTTTTTT.